Listed below are T cell receptor beta chains from one sample, sequenced in a study of cytomegalovirus exposure and HLA in healthy donors. Method: immunoSEQ multiplex PCR; TCRdb's copy keeps in-frame clones and lacks some. The data hold around 150,000 clones, with 75% observed a single time. The specimen was PBMCs. The receptor set was obtained from a woman aged 45-60 years in good health and CMV-seropositive. Both conserved end residues are part of each CDR3. A D gene is named only where the DNA matches it firmly. The listing skips clone size in some rows; elsewhere it reads once, few, many or a size class.

>TRBV30|TRBD1|TRBJ1-6|.
CAWQQGINSPLHF
TGTGCCTGGCAACAGGGGATCAATTCACCCCTCCACTTT
>TRBV15|TRBD1|TRBJ2-1|.
CATSRDGTGGREQFF
TGTGCCACCAGCAGAGATGGGACAGGGGGGCGAGAGCAGTTCTTC
>TRBV5-6|TRBD1|TRBJ2-3|.
CASSSTGTDLTDTQYF
TGTGCCAGCAGCTCCACCGGGACAGACCTCACAGATACGCAGTATTTT
>TRBV6-1|TRBD2|TRBJ2-2|once
CASSAAGAGVTGELFF
TGTGCCAGCAGTGCCGCCGGGGCGGGGGTTACCGGGGAGCTGTTTTTT
>TRBV5-1|TRBD1|TRBJ2-2|.
CASSQKDRGRKDGELFF
TGCGCCAGCAGCCAGAAGGACAGGGGGCGAAAGGACGGGGAGCTGTTTTTT
>TRBV5-1|TRBD1|TRBJ2-7|.
CASRPGTGLSSYEQYF
TGCGCCAGCAGGCCCGGGACAGGGTTAAGCTCCTACGAGCAGTACTTC
>TRBV6-1|.|TRBJ2-5|.
CATAHRAGAQETQYF
TGTGCCACCGCTCATCGGGCGGGGGCCCAAGAGACCCAGTACTTC
>TRBV27|.|TRBJ2-7|.
CATTSPRSPSEQYF
TGTGCCACCACGTCCCCCCGCAGTCCGTCCGAGCAGTACTTC
>TRBV6-5|.|TRBJ1-5|.
CASREQDPLSQPQHF
TGTGCCAGCAGAGAACAGGACCCCTTGAGTCAGCCCCAGCATTTT
>TRBV5-6|.|TRBJ1-6|.
CASSLRGINSPLHF
TGTGCCAGCAGCTTGCGGGGGATCAATTCACCCCTCCACTTT
>TRBV2|TRBD1|TRBJ1-4|.
CASSGTGGQLFF
TGTGCCAGCAGCGGGACAGGGGGTCAACTGTTTTTT
>TRBV6-1|TRBD1|TRBJ2-5|.
CASSVPLTGVQETQYF
TGTGCCAGCAGTGTTCCCCTTACAGGGGTCCAAGAGACCCAGTACTTC
>TRBV5-1|.|TRBJ1-1|.
CASSRRAGVNTEAFF
TGCGCCAGCAGCCGACGGGCAGGGGTGAACACTGAAGCTTTCTTT
>TRBV18|.|TRBJ1-1|.
CASSPVEGNTEAFF
TGTGCCAGCTCACCAGTGGAGGGGAACACTGAAGCTTTCTTT
>TRBV27|TRBD2|TRBJ2-1|.
CASSSGGSYNEQFF
TGTGCCAGCAGTTCGGGGGGCTCCTACAATGAGCAGTTCTTC
>TRBV29-1|TRBD1|TRBJ1-2|.
CSVGDSAIGYTF
TGCAGCGTCGGGGACAGTGCTATAGGCTACACCTTC
>TRBV5-1|TRBD1|TRBJ2-7|.
CASSLRTGTYEQYF
TGCGCCAGCAGCTTGAGGACAGGGACCTACGAGCAGTACTTC
>TRBV5-1|TRBD1|TRBJ1-2|.
CASSPRTGPWSLYGYTF
TGCGCCAGCAGCCCAAGGACAGGACCATGGTCCCTTTATGGCTACACCTTC
>TRBV27|TRBD2|TRBJ2-7|.
CASSFLAGETYEQYF
TGTGCCAGCAGTTTTTTAGCGGGGGAGACCTACGAGCAGTACTTC
>TRBV28|TRBD1|TRBJ1-2|.
CASSFLLQGDRLDYGYTF
TGTGCCAGCAGTTTCCTGCTACAAGGGGACAGGTTAGACTATGGCTACACCTTC
>TRBV7-8|TRBD2|TRBJ2-3|.
CASSLRTSGGATDTQYF
TGTGCCAGCAGCTTAAGGACTAGCGGGGGGGCTACAGATACGCAGTATTTT
>TRBV27|.|TRBJ2-5|.
CASSLSRTTGTQYF
TGTGCCAGCAGTTTATCGAGGACAACTGGGACCCAGTACTTC
>TRBV15|.|TRBJ1-2|.
CATSGGGGNYGYTF
TGTGCCACCAGCGGGGGCGGGGGGAACTATGGCTACACCTTC
>TRBV18|.|TRBJ2-5|.
CASSPPSGAVETQYF
TGTGCCAGCTCACCACCGTCTGGGGCAGTAGAGACCCAGTACTTC
>TRBV10-1|TRBD2|TRBJ2-5|.
CASSERAGGLKTQYF
TGCGCCAGCAGTGAGCGTGCGGGGGGCCTGAAGACCCAGTACTTC
>TRBV5-4|.|TRBJ2-7|.
CASSFGTGSYEQYF
TGTGCCAGCAGCTTCGGGACCGGGAGCTACGAGCAGTACTTC
>TRBV4-1|.|TRBJ2-2|.
CASSHLLQGLNTGELFF
TGCGCCAGCAGCCACCTGTTACAGGGTTTGAACACCGGGGAGCTGTTTTTT
>TRBV5-3|.|TRBJ2-1|.
CARRGRNEQFF
TGTGCCAGAAGGGGCCGTAATGAGCAGTTCTTC
>TRBV4-1|.|TRBJ1-2|.
CASSRGWGERHGYTF
TGCGCCAGCAGCCGTGGGTGGGGGGAGCGACATGGCTACACCTTC
>TRBV2|TRBD1|TRBJ1-2|once
CASRGTGAGYTF
TGTGCCAGCAGGGGGACAGGGGCTGGCTACACCTTC
>TRBV5-1|TRBD1|TRBJ2-7|.
CASSRTGEPAEQYF
TGCGCCAGCAGCCGAACAGGGGAACCTGCGGAGCAGTACTTC
>TRBV4-2|.|TRBJ1-5|once
CASSQGGGWAQPQHF
TGTGCCAGCAGCCAAGGGGGAGGGTGGGCTCAGCCCCAGCATTTT
>TRBV5-6|.|TRBJ1-4|once
CASSLPSNEKLFF
TGTGCCAGCAGCTTGCCTTCTAATGAAAAACTGTTTTTT
>TRBV10-2|.|TRBJ2-7|.
CASRSIYEQYF
TGCGCCAGCAGATCCATCTACGAGCAGTACTTC
>TRBV5-1|.|TRBJ2-3|.
CASSGGAADTQYF
TGCGCCAGCAGCGGGGGGGCGGCAGATACGCAGTATTTT
>TRBV6-6|.|TRBJ2-2|.
CASSYSHGNTGELFF
TGTGCCAGCAGTTACTCGCACGGGAACACCGGGGAGCTGTTTTTT
>TRBV5-1|.|TRBJ1-3|once
CASSPFGGGNTIYF
TGCGCCAGCAGTCCCTTTGGAGGAGGAAACACCATATATTTT
>TRBV5-1|.|TRBJ2-3|.
CASSLVVSTDTQYF
TGCGCCAGCAGCTTGGTCGTTAGCACAGATACGCAGTATTTT
>TRBV6-1|TRBD2|TRBJ2-3|once
CASNAGGRSDTQYF
TGTGCCAGCAACGCGGGGGGGCGATCAGATACGCAGTATTTT
>TRBV2|TRBD1|TRBJ2-7|.
CASSDRTGKTYEQYF
TGTGCCAGCAGTGACCGGACAGGGAAAACCTACGAGCAGTACTTC
>TRBV19|TRBD1|TRBJ2-7|few
CASSPRTGEANEQYF
TGTGCCAGTAGTCCCCGGACAGGGGAGGCCAACGAGCAGTACTTC
>TRBV6-5|TRBD1|TRBJ2-2|.
CASSYRGGRGGELFF
TGTGCCAGCAGTTACAGAGGGGGCAGAGGCGGGGAGCTGTTTTTT
>TRBV4-1|.|TRBJ2-1|.
CASSQGLTYNEQFF
TGCGCCAGCAGCCAAGGACTAACTTATAATGAGCAGTTCTTC
>TRBV19|TRBD1|TRBJ1-6|once
CASRADRSFYSPLHF
TGTGCCAGTAGAGCGGACAGGTCCTTCTATTCACCCCTCCACTTT
>TRBV21-1|.|TRBJ2-2|.
CASSKHSNTGELFF
TGTGCCAGCAGCAAGCACTCGAACACCGGGGAGCTGTTTTTT
>TRBV6-1|.|TRBJ2-2|.
CASRIQNTGELFF
TGTGCCAGCAGGATACAGAACACCGGGGAGCTGTTTTTT
>TRBV2|.|TRBJ1-5|.
CASSVWANQPQHF
TGTGCCAGCAGTGTTTGGGCAAATCAGCCCCAGCATTTT
>TRBV7-2|TRBD1|TRBJ1-2|.
CASSPRTGGRTNYGYTF
TGTGCCAGCAGCCCCCGGACAGGGGGGCGGACTAACTATGGCTACACCTTC
>TRBV2|TRBD2|TRBJ2-3|.
CASSELGLAVDTQYF
TGTGCCAGCAGTGAGTTAGGACTAGCCGTAGATACGCAGTATTTT
>TRBV10-3|TRBD1|TRBJ2-2|.
CAIRQGPTGELFF
TGTGCCATCAGACAGGGGCCAACCGGGGAGCTGTTTTTT
>TRBV11-1|TRBD1|TRBJ1-2|.
CASSFGQGDGYTF
TGTGCCAGCAGCTTCGGACAGGGGGACGGCTACACCTTC
>TRBV7-9|TRBD1|TRBJ2-5|few
CASSLESQGARVGTQYF
TGTGCCAGCAGCTTAGAGTCCCAGGGGGCACGAGTAGGGACCCAGTACTTC
>TRBV5-6|.|TRBJ1-4|once
CASSFGTSNEKLSF
TGTGCCAGCAGCTTCGGGACATCTAATGAAAAACTGTCTTTT
>TRBV11-1|.|TRBJ1-6|.
CASSLYMGRHIASPLHF
TGTGCCAGCAGCTTATACATGGGGAGGCATATAGCTTCACCCCTCCACTTT